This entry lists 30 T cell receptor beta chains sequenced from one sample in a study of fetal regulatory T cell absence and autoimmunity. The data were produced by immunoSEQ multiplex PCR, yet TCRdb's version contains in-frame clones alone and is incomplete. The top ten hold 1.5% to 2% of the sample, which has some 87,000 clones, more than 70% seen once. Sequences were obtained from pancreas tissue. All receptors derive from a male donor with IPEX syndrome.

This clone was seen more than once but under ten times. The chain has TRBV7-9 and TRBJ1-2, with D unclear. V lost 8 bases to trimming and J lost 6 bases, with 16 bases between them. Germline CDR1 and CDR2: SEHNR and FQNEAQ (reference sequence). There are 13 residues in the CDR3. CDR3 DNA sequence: TGTGCCAGCGGTCGGGAAACTCGGGATGGCTACACCTTC. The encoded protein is CASGRETRDGYTF.

CDR3 amino acids: CATSGEDVLAYEQYF. DNA of the CDR3: TGTGCCACCAGCGGGGAAGACGTACTAGCCTACGAGCAGTACTTC. This sequence joins TRBV15 and TRBJ2-7, with TRBD2 as a possible D gene (5 bases). V lost 5 bases, J lost 2 bases, and 16 bases lay in between. CDR1 and CDR2 (germline): LNHNV, YYDKDF (reference sequence). The CDR3 extends over 15 amino acids.

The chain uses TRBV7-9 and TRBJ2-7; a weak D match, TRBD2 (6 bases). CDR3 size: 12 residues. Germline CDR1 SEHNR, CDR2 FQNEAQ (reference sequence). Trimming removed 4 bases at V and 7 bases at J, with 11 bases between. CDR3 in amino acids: CASSWRGREQYF. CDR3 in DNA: TGTGCCAGCAGCTGGCGGGGCCGGGAGCAGTACTTC.

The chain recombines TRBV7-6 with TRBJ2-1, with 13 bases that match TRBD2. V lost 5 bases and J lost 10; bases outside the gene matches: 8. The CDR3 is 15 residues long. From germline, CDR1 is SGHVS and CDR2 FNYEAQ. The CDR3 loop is CASSLGTSGTYEQFF. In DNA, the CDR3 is TGTGCCAGCAGCCTAGGGACTAGCGGGACGTACGAGCAGTTCTTC. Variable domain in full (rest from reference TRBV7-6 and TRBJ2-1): GAGVSQSPRYKVTKRGQDVALRCDPISGHVSLYWYRQALGQGPEFLTYFNYEAQQDKSGLPNDRFSAERPEGSISTLTIQRTEQRDSAMYRCASSLGTSGTYEQFFGPGTRLTVL.

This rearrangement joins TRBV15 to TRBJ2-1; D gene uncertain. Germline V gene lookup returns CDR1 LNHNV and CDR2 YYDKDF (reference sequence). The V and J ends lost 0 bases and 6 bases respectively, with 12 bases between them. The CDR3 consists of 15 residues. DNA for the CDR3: TGTGCCACCAGCAGAGATCGGAGCAGAGGCAATGAGCAGTTCTTC. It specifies CATSRDRSRGNEQFF.

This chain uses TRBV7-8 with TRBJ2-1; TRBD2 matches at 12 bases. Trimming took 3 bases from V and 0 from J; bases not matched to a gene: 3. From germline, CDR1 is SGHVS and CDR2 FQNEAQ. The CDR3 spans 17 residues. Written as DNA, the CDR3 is TGTGCCAGCAGCTTGCTAGCGGGAGGGCCCTCCTACAATGAGCAGTTCTTC. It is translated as CASSLLAGGPSYNEQFF.

The CDR3 DNA sequence: TGTGCCAGCAGCGGATACCGGGACAGGGGTTATGGCTACACCTTC. Translated, it gives CASSGYRDRGYGYTF. The chain couples TRBV9 to TRBJ1-2; 10 bases are a match to TRBD1. The germline V gene encodes CDR1 SGDLS and CDR2 YYNGEE. CDR3 length equals 15 residues. V shed 3 bases and J 5 bases; nucleotides not matched to a gene: 7.

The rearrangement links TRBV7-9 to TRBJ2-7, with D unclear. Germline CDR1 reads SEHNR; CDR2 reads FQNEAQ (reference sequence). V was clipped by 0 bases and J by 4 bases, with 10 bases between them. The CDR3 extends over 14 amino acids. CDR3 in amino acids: CASSLAGAWYEQYF. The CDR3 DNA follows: TGTGCCAGCAGCTTAGCGGGTGCCTGGTACGAGCAGTACTTC.

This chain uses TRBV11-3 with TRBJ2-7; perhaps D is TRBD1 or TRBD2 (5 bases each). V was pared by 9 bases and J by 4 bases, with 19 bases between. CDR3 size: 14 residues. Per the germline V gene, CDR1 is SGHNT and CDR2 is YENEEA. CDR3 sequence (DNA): TGTGCCAGTTCACCCGGGACCACCAAATACGAGCAGTACTTC. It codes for CASSPGTTKYEQYF.

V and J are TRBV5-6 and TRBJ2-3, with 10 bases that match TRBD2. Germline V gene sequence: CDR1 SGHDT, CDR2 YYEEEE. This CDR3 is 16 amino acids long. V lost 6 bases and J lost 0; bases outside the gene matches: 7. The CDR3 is CASNLLAGTSTDTQYF. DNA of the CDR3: TGTGCCAGCAACTTACTAGCGGGGACTAGCACAGATACGCAGTATTTT.

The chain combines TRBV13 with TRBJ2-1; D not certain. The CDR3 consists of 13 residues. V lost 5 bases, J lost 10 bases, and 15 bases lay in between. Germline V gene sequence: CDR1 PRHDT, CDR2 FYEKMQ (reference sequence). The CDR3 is CASSLPTPGEQFF. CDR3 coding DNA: TGTGCCAGCAGCCTCCCTACCCCGGGCGAGCAGTTCTTC.

This CDR3 reads CASNRDTQYF. DNA of the CDR3: TGCGCCAGCAACAGGGATACGCAGTATTTT. The rearrangement links TRBV4-3 to TRBJ2-3; tentatively, D is TRBD1 (5 bases). V lost 7 bases, J lost 6 bases, and 5 bases lay in between. Per the germline V gene, CDR1 is LGHNA and CDR2 is YSLEER. The CDR3 sequence is 10 residues long.

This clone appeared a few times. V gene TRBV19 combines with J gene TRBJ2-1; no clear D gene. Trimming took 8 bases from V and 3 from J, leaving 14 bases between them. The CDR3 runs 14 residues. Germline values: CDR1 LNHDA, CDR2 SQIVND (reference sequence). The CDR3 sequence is CASARSGFYNEQFF. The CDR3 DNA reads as TGTGCCAGTGCCCGGAGTGGGTTCTACAATGAGCAGTTCTTC.

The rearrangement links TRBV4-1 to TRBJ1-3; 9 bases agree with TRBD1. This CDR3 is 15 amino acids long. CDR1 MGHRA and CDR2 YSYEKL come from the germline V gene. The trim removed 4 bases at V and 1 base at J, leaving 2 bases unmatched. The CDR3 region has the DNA TGCGCCAGCAGCCTACAGGGGGCATCTGGAAACACCATATATTTT. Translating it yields CASSLQGASGNTIYF.

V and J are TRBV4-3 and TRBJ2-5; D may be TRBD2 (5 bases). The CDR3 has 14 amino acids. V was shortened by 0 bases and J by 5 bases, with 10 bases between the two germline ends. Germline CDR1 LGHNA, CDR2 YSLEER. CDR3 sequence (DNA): TGCGCCAGCAGCCAAGATCGGGAAGGGGAGACCCAGTACTTC. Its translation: CASSQDREGETQYF.

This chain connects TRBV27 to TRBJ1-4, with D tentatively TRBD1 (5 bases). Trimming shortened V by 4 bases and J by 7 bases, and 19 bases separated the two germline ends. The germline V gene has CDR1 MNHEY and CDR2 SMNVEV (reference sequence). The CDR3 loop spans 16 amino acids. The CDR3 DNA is TGTGCCAGCAGTTCGGCAGCAGGGATTGGGGGTGAAAAACTGTTTTTT. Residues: CASSSAAGIGGEKLFF. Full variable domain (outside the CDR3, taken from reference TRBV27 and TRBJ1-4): EAQVTQNPRYLITVTGKKLTVTCSQNMNHEYMSWYRQDPGLGLRQIYYSMNVEVTDKGDVPEGYKVSRKEKRNFPLILESPSPNQTSLYFCASSSAAGIGGEKLFFGSGTQLSVL.

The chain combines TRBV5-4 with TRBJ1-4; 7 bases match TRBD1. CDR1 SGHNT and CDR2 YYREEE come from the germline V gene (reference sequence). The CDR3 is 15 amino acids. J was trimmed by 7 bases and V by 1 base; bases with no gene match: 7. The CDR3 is CASSLQAGGSEKLFF. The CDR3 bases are TGTGCCAGCAGCTTGCAGGCAGGGGGAAGTGAAAAACTGTTTTTT.

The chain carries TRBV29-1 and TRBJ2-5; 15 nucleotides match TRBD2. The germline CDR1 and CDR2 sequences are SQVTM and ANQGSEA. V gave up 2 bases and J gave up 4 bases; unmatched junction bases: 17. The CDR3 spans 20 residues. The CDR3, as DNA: TGCAGCGTTGAAAGGTGGATATGGACTAGCGGGGGGGCTTTAGGAGAGACCCAGTACTTC. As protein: CSVERWIWTSGGALGETQYF.

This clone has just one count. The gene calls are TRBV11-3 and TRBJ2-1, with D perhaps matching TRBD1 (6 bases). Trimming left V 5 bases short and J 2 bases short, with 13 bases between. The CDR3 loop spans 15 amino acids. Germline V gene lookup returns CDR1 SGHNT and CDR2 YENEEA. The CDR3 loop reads CASSHRQVTYNEQFF. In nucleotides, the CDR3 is TGTGCCAGCAGCCATCGACAGGTGACCTACAATGAGCAGTTCTTC.

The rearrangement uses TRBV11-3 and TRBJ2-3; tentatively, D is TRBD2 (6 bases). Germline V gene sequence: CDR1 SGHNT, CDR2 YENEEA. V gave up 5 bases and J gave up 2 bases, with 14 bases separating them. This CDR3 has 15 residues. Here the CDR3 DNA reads TGTGCCAGCAGCAAAGGGACTTCTGTCACAGATACGCAGTATTTT. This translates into CASSKGTSVTDTQYF. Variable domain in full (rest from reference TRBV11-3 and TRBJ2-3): EAGVVQSPRYKIIEKKQPVAFWCNPISGHNTLYWYLQNLGQGPELLIRYENEEAVDDSQLPKDRFSAERLKGVDSTLKIQPAELGDSAVYLCASSKGTSVTDTQYFGPGTRLTVL.

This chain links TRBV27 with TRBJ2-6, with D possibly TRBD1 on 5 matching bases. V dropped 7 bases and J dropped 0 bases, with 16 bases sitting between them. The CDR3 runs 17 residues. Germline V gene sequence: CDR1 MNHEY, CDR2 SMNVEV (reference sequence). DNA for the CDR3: TGTGCCAGCAAACTTACAGGTCCATACTCTGGGGCCAACGTCCTGACTTTC. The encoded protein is CASKLTGPYSGANVLTF.

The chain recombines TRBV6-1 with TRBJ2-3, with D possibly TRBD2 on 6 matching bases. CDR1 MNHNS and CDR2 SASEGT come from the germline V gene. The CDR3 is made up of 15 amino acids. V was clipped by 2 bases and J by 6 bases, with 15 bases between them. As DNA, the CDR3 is TGTGCCAGCAGTGAACTGGCGGGGTCAGTGGATACGCAGTATTTT. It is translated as CASSELAGSVDTQYF.

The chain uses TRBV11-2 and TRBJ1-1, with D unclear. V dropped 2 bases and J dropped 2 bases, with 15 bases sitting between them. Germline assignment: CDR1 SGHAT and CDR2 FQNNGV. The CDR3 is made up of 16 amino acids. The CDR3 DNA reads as TGTGCCAGCAGCTTATCGGCAGGTACAATAAACACTGAAGCTTTCTTT. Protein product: CASSLSAGTINTEAFF.

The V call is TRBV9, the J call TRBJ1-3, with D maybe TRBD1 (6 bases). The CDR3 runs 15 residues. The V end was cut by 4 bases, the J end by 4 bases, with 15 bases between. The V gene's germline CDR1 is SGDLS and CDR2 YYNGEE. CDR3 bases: TGTGCCAGCAGCTCAAACCAGGGGTACGGAAACACCATATATTTT. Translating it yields CASSSNQGYGNTIYF.

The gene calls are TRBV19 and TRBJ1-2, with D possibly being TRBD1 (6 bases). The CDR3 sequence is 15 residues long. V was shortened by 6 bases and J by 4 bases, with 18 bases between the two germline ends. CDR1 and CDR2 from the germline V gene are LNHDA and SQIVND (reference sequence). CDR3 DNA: TGTGCCAGTAGACATAAGGTCGGGGGCATCTATGGCTACACCTTC. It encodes CASRHKVGGIYGYTF.

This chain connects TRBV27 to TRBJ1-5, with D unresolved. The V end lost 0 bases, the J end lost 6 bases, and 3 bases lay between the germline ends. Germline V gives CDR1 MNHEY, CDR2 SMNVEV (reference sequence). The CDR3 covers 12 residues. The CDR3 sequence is CASSLSSQPQHF. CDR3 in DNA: TGTGCCAGCAGTTTATCGAGTCAGCCCCAGCATTTT.

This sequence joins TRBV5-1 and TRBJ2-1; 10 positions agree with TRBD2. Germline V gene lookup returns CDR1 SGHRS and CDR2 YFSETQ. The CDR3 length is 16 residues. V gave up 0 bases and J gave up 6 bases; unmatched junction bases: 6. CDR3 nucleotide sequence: TGCGCCAGCAGCTTGGCCCTAGCGGGGGTCAGCAATGAGCAGTTCTTC. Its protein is CASSLALAGVSNEQFF.

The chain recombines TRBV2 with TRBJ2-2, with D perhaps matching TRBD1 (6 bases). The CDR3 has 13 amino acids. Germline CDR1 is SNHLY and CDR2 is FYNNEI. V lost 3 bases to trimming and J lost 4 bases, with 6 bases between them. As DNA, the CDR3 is TGTGCCAGCAGTGACAGGGGCACCGGGGAGCTGTTTTTT. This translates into CASSDRGTGELFF.

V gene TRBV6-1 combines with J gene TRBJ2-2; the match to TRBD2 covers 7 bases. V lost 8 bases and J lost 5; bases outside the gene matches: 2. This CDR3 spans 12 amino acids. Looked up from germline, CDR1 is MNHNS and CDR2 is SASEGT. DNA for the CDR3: TGTGCCAGCCTAGCGGAAACCGGGGAGCTGTTTTTT. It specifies CASLAETGELFF.

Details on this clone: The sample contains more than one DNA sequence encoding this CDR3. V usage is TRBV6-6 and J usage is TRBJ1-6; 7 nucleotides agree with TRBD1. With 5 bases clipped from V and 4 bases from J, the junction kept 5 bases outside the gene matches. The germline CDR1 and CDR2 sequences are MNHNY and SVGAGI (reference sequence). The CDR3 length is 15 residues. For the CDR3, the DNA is TGTGCCAGCAGTCATGACAGGGTTTATAATTCACCCCTCCACTTT. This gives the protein CASSHDRVYNSPLHF.